One and the same sample provided the 25 T cell receptor beta chains below, sequenced in a study of blood T cell repertoires in COVID-19. Measured with immunoSEQ multiplex PCR; TCRdb has only the in-frame clones, and not every one. The table lists a few hundred thousand clones, 90% of them singletons, with 6.3% in the top ten. What was sequenced was peripheral blood. The receptors here all came from a woman aged 45-60 years with COVID-19, enrolled during active disease.

The chain links TRBV24-1 to TRBJ1-2; 7 bases are a match to TRBD1. V lost 3 bases and J lost 6; bases outside the gene matches: 9. The germline gives CDR1 KGHDR, CDR2 SFDVKD. This CDR3 is built from 15 residues. Written as DNA, the CDR3 is TGTGCCACCAGTGATCCCGCGACAGGGATTCATGGCTACACCTTC. Its protein is CATSDPATGIHGYTF.

The gene calls are TRBV3-1 (or the pseudogene TRBV3-2) and TRBJ2-7, with TRBD1 matching 9 bases. This CDR3 region has 13 residues. V lost 4 bases to trimming and J lost 5 bases; unmatched junction nucleotides: 3. Germline loops: CDR1 LGHDT, CDR2 YNNKEL (reference sequence). For the CDR3, the DNA is TGTGCCAGCAGCCTGGGGGACAGGGACGAGCAGTACTTC. This codes for CASSLGDRDEQYF.

The chain employs TRBV18 and TRBJ1-3; 7 nucleotides line up with TRBD1. This CDR3 has 15 amino acids. Germline V gives CDR1 KGHSH, CDR2 LQKENI. V lost 5 bases to trimming and J lost 0 bases; unmatched junction nucleotides: 4. CDR3 loop: CASSSRTGSGNTIYF. In nucleotides, the CDR3 is TGTGCCAGCTCATCACGGACAGGCTCTGGAAACACCATATATTTT.

The chain uses TRBV30 and TRBJ2-3, with TRBD2 matching 10 bases. The germline CDR1 and CDR2 sequences are GTSNPN and SVGIG (reference sequence). The length of the CDR3 is 14 residues. J lost 6 bases, V lost 7 bases, and 10 bases had no gene match. The CDR3 spells CASSIAGGSDTQYF. The DNA of the CDR3 is TGTGCCTCATCAATAGCGGGAGGATCGGATACGCAGTATTTT.

This sequence joins TRBV7-2 and TRBJ1-2; the match to TRBD1 covers 7 bases. With V trimmed by 6 bases and J by 7 bases, 11 bases remained unmatched. The CDR3 sequence is 14 residues long. The germline CDR1 and CDR2 sequences are SGHTA and FQGNSA. The CDR3 region is CASRPRQGEIGYTF. In DNA form, the CDR3 reads TGTGCCAGCAGACCTAGACAGGGAGAGATTGGCTACACCTTC.

The chain is built from TRBV9 and TRBJ1-1; possible D gene TRBD1, 6 bases. Trimming removed 0 bases at V and 4 bases at J, with 7 bases between. This CDR3 comprises 13 residues. CDR1 and CDR2 (germline): SGDLS, YYNGEE. CDR3 sequence reads: CASSVDRVTEAFF. CDR3 nucleotide sequence: TGTGCCAGCAGCGTAGACAGGGTCACTGAAGCTTTCTTT.

The chain has TRBV18 and TRBJ1-1; D is unclear. This CDR3 is built from 14 residues. V shed 2 bases and J shed 0 bases, with 7 bases lying between them. Germline CDR1 is KGHSH and CDR2 is LQKENI. CDR3 bases: TGTGCCAGCTCACCAAACAGCTTGAACACTGAAGCTTTCTTT. It yields the protein CASSPNSLNTEAFF.

This chain joins TRBV11-3 and TRBJ1-1; 9 bases match TRBD1. The CDR3 loop spans 13 amino acids. Trimming at V came to 4 bases and at J to 7 bases, leaving 4 bases not matched to a gene. CDR1 and CDR2 from the germline V gene are SGHNT and YENEEA. Here the CDR3 DNA reads TGTGCCAGCAGCTCGCGACAGGGGGTTGAAGCTTTCTTT. Protein sequence: CASSSRQGVEAFF.

For the CDR3, the DNA is TGTGCCAGCAGCCCTCAGACTAGCGGGAGATCGGATCACCACGAGCAGTACTTC. It encodes CASSPQTSGRSDHHEQYF. V gene TRBV7-6 combines with J gene TRBJ2-7, with 12 bases lining up with TRBD2. The germline V gene encodes CDR1 SGHVS and CDR2 FNYEAQ. This CDR3 spans 18 amino acids. After removal of 5 bases from V and 5 bases from J, the junction contained 16 bases not matched to a gene.

The chain has TRBV5-1 and TRBJ1-6, with D perhaps matching TRBD1 (5 bases). This CDR3 spans 14 amino acids. V gave up 3 bases and J gave up 9 bases, with 13 bases separating them. CDR1 SGHRS and CDR2 YFSETQ come from the germline V gene. CDR3 protein: CASSWSQGGSPLHF. The CDR3 DNA is TGCGCCAGCAGCTGGTCTCAGGGCGGTTCACCCCTCCACTTT.

The chain joins TRBV28 to TRBJ1-6; TRBD1 matches 10 bases. The germline V gene encodes CDR1 MDHEN and CDR2 SYDVKM. This CDR3 has 17 residues. The ends lost 5 bases at V and 7 bases at J; junction bases unmatched: 11. The chain's CDR3 is CASSPDRGPAWNSPLHF. The DNA of the CDR3 is TGTGCCAGCAGTCCTGACAGGGGGCCAGCTTGGAATTCACCCCTCCACTTT.

The chain recombines TRBV29-1 with TRBJ1-1, with 7 positions matching TRBD1. The CDR3 runs 11 residues. After removal of 6 bases from V and 3 bases from J, the junction contained 1 base not matched to a gene. Germline values: CDR1 SQVTM, CDR2 ANQGSEA. The CDR3: CSVDRDTEAFF. The CDR3 region has the DNA TGCAGCGTCGACAGGGACACTGAAGCTTTCTTT.

The chain has TRBV11-2 and TRBJ1-1; 9 bases match TRBD1. The CDR3 is made up of 17 amino acids. CDR1 SGHAT and CDR2 FQNNGV come from the germline V gene. V lost 5 bases and J lost 3; bases outside the gene matches: 13. CDR3 in DNA: TGTGCCAGCAGCACGACAGGGGGAGGGATCTTATACACTGAAGCTTTCTTT. Translation: CASSTTGGGILYTEAFF.

The chain carries TRBV5-1 and TRBJ2-5; D perhaps matches TRBD1 (7 bases). V was trimmed by 1 base and J by 5 bases, leaving 12 bases between them. The germline V gene has CDR1 SGHRS and CDR2 YFSETQ. The CDR3 totals 14 residues. The CDR3 spells CASSLQGEAETQYF. The CDR3 DNA sequence: TGCGCCAGCAGCTTGCAGGGGGAGGCGGAGACCCAGTACTTC.

V usage is TRBV18 and J usage is TRBJ1-1; D not resolved. V was clipped by 3 bases and J by 10 bases, with 18 bases between them. Germline values: CDR1 KGHSH, CDR2 LQKENI. This CDR3 spans 14 amino acids. The CDR3 DNA follows: TGTGCCAGCTCACCGTCGGCGTGGGGAGGAGTAGCTTTCTTT. Translated: CASSPSAWGGVAFF.

In nucleotides, the CDR3 is TGCAGCGTTGAAGACGGGGGAGAGAACACTGAAGCTTTCTTT. Its protein product is CSVEDGGENTEAFF. The chain links TRBV29-1 to TRBJ1-1; tentatively, D is TRBD1 (5 bases). Trimming removed 0 bases at V and 1 base at J, with 9 bases between. This CDR3 comprises 14 residues. CDR1 and CDR2 from the germline V gene are SQVTM and ANQGSEA.

This rearrangement joins TRBV4-1 to TRBJ2-3; the match to TRBD1 covers 9 bases. Germline V gene lookup returns CDR1 MGHRA and CDR2 YSYEKL. J was trimmed by 5 bases and V by 2 bases; bases with no gene match: 8. The CDR3 is made up of 16 amino acids. The CDR3: CASSQQYGQGKDTQYF. In DNA, the CDR3 is TGCGCCAGCAGCCAACAATACGGACAGGGGAAAGATACGCAGTATTTT.

V and J are TRBV5-1 and TRBJ2-1; possible D gene TRBD2, 6 bases. The ends were cut back, 5 bases at V and 4 bases at J, with 16 bases in the middle. This CDR3 spans 15 amino acids. Germline values: CDR1 SGHRS, CDR2 YFSETQ. The CDR3 sequence is CASRESGETYNEQFF. For the CDR3, the DNA is TGCGCCAGCAGAGAATCGGGGGAGACGTACAATGAGCAGTTCTTC.

This rearrangement joins TRBV5-1 to TRBJ2-5; TRBD2 matches 10 bases. In germline, CDR1 is SGHRS, CDR2 YFSETQ. The CDR3 is 14 residues long. The V and J ends lost 2 bases and 4 bases, in that order; junction bases with no gene match: 2. CDR3 sequence: CASSFLAGVETQYF. In nucleotides, the CDR3 is TGCGCCAGCAGCTTCCTAGCGGGAGTAGAGACCCAGTACTTC.

The chain uses TRBV19 and TRBJ1-3, with a possible D match to TRBD1 (5 bases). CDR1 and CDR2 (germline): LNHDA, SQIVND (reference sequence). The CDR3 sequence is 16 residues long. Trimming pared 1 base from V and 0 bases from J, leaving 10 bases between. In nucleotides, the CDR3 is TGTGCCAGTAGTATAGGAGCAGGGCGCTCTGGAAACACCATATATTTT. Translation: CASSIGAGRSGNTIYF.

This clone has only one observation. The J gene is TRBJ2-7, the V gene TRBV5-1; 15 bases map to TRBD2. The CDR3 length is 16 residues. Germline assignment: CDR1 SGHRS and CDR2 YFSETQ. V lost 4 bases to trimming and J lost 6 bases; unmatched junction nucleotides: 8. CDR3 region: CASSLGTSGRSSEQYF. The DNA for the CDR3 is TGCGCCAGCAGCCTAGGGACTAGCGGGAGGTCTTCCGAGCAGTACTTC.

The chain joins TRBV7-6 to TRBJ2-7; 8 nucleotides align to TRBD1. The V gene's germline CDR1 is SGHVS and CDR2 FNYEAQ. After removal of 4 bases from V and 3 bases from J, the junction contained 8 bases not matched to a gene. This CDR3 has 15 amino acids. CDR3 amino acids: CASSYTGGSNYEQYF. CDR3 nucleotides: TGTGCCAGCAGCTACACAGGGGGTAGTAACTACGAGCAGTACTTC.

This clone was seen at least ten times. The V call is TRBV19, the J call TRBJ2-7; tentative D call: TRBD2 (5 bases). The CDR3 spans 15 residues. V was trimmed by 1 base and J by 0 bases, leaving 10 bases between them. The germline V gene encodes CDR1 LNHDA and CDR2 SQIVND (reference sequence). The CDR3 coding sequence is TGTGCCAGTAGTATAGCTAGCTCTAGCTCCTACGAGCAGTACTTC. This encodes CASSIASSSSYEQYF.

This clone occurred once. The chain's CDR3 is CSARVSQGYTF. CDR3 DNA sequence: TGCAGTGCTAGAGTCTCCCAGGGCTACACCTTC. This chain connects TRBV20-1 to TRBJ1-2; no clear D. Per germline, CDR1 DFQATT and CDR2 SNEGSKA (reference sequence). Trimming removed 1 base from V and 8 bases from J, with 8 bases in between. There are 11 residues in the CDR3.

Only a few counts were recorded for this clone. The genes are TRBV5-1 and TRBJ1-2; D might be TRBD1 (6 bases). Germline CDR1 and CDR2: SGHRS and YFSETQ. There are 14 residues in the CDR3. V lost 4 bases and J lost 5, with 15 bases in between. CDR3 nucleotides: TGCGCCAGCAGCGAGGCGACAGGACCGTATGGCTACACCTTC. This translates into CASSEATGPYGYTF.